Sequencing of this T cell receptor (beta chain) was carried out in a study of Ad26.COV2.S vaccination and SARS-CoV-2 variants. General study findings and limits: Those who received vaccine or placebo ended up with similar non-spike TCR breadth. TCR breadth and depth analyses may have underestimated total T cell responses. Those who received the vaccine showed greater spike-specific TCR breadth than those given placebo.

As for this clone: Its cognate antigen is unknown.

Clones were sequenced by immunoSEQ multiplex PCR, and TCRdb holds only the in-frame ones, with some missing. The table has some 190,000 clones, 70% to 90% seen once; the top ten hold 4.5% to 7.5%. CDR3 length: 17 residues. V lost 2 bases and J lost 1, with 17 bases in between. Germline CDR1 reads KGHSH; CDR2 reads LQKENI. The source is a human donor who had recovered from COVID-19. Specimen: peripheral blood, collected after recovery from COVID-19. The J gene is TRBJ1-1, the V gene TRBV18; D remains unclear. The CDR3 DNA is TGTGCCAGCTCACCATCCGGCTGGGTAGAGGGGAACACTGAAGCTTTCTTT. It yields the protein CASSPSGWVEGNTEAFF.